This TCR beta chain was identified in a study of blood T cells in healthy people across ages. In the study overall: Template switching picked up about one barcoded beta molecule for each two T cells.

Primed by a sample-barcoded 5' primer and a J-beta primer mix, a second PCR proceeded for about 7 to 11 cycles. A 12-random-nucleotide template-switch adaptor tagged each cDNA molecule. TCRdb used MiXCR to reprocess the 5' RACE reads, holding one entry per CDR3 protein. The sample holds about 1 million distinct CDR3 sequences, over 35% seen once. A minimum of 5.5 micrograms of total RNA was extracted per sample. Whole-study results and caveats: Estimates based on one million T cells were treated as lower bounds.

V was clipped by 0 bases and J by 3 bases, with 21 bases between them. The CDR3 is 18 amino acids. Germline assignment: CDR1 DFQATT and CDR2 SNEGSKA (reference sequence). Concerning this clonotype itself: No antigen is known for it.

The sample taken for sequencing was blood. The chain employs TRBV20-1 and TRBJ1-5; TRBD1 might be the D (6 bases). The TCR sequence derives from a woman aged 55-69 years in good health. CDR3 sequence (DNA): TGCAGTGCTAGAGATGGGGCGGGGGCAGGGCAAAACAATCAGCCCCAGCATTTT. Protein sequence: CSARDGAGAGQNNQPQHF.